Listed below are T cell receptor beta chains from one sample, sequenced in a study of blood T cell repertoires in COVID-19. Profiling relied on immunoSEQ multiplex PCR, and the TCRdb table lists in-frame clones only, not all of them. The table includes 200,000 to 300,000 clones, about 80% detected once. Input material: peripheral blood. Receptors were obtained from a woman older than 75 with acute or convalescent COVID-19. CDR3s include the opening cysteine and the closing phenylalanine or tryptophan. Fields, in order: J gene, V gene, CDR3 protein.

>TRBJ2-2|TRBV5-1
CASLPGQGNTGELFF
>TRBJ2-7|TRBV5-4
CASSLVGRGSSYEQYF
>TRBJ2-7|TRBV12-3/TRBV12-4
CASRLGAYEQYF
>TRBJ1-4|TRBV19
CASSAGLQHNEKLFF
>TRBJ1-2|TRBV27
CASSLSIAAGYYGYTF
>TRBJ2-7|TRBV20-1
CSASRSSGYEQYF
>TRBJ1-3|TRBV6-5
CASLDRDKRNTIYF
>TRBJ1-2|TRBV5-4
CASSRPGNLVDGYTF
>TRBJ2-1|TRBV7-8
CASSPRQTYNEQFF
>TRBJ2-7|TRBV10-2
CASAGTPSYEQYF
>TRBJ2-5|TRBV14
CASSIAGDETQYF
>TRBJ2-7|TRBV7-2
CASSLRPRGSYEQYF
>TRBJ1-3|TRBV18
CASSPPDRGHSGNTIYF
>TRBJ2-1|TRBV7-9
CASSVYNEQFF
>TRBJ2-5|TRBV19
CAASPSGGGETQYF
>TRBJ1-5|TRBV6-1
CASSEFGQGTAQPQHF
>TRBJ2-7|TRBV6-5
CASSIQGYEQYF
>TRBJ2-5|TRBV19
CASSRGGGALGETQYF
>TRBJ1-1|TRBV11-3
CASSLEAGTEAFF
>TRBJ2-1|TRBV4-2
CASSQGTSGNYNEQFF
>TRBJ1-5|TRBV28
CASSLLSGQGSDQPQHF
>TRBJ1-2|TRBV3-1/TRBV3-2
CASSQVSGALTF
>TRBJ2-1|TRBV4-1
CASSRGGTRGKGHNEQFF
>TRBJ1-2|TRBV2
CASSDGSSDGYTF
>TRBJ1-5|TRBV3-1/TRBV3-2
CASSQSGVWNQPQHF
>TRBJ1-6|TRBV28
CASSPSRGTNSPLHF
>TRBJ2-5|TRBV2
CASRAPGQAKETQYF
>TRBJ2-7|TRBV7-2
CASSLVGIVTYEQYF
>TRBJ2-2|TRBV10-3
CAIRTIAGKTGELFF
>TRBJ2-1|TRBV7-3
CASSFNRGDEQFF
>TRBJ2-3|TRBV10-2
CASSSAGRTDTQYF
>TRBJ2-5|TRBV11-1
CASSLRLAGGQETQYF
>TRBJ2-7|TRBV6-6
CASSSQGGGTSYEQYF
>TRBJ1-2|TRBV30
CAWSLNRQGRGYGYTF
>TRBJ2-1|TRBV25-1
CASSAFTGTNEQFF
>TRBJ2-2|TRBV7-6
CASSGSTGLGTGELFF
>TRBJ2-1|TRBV6-2/TRBV6-3
CASSSRTGGTVSNEQFF
>TRBJ2-5|TRBV3-1/TRBV3-2
CASSTVAGETQYF
>TRBJ1-1|TRBV7-6
CASSPTRQGNTEAFF
>TRBJ2-2|TRBV3-1/TRBV3-2
CASSQEPRSPELFF
>TRBJ1-2|TRBV9
CASSVAVLYGYTF
>TRBJ1-2|TRBV9
CASRAAEGGKLGYTF
>TRBJ1-1|TRBV2
CASSGDMNTEAFF
>TRBJ2-7|TRBV7-2
CASSWGPYEQYF
>TRBJ1-4|TRBV5-4
CASSLGQGIGNEKLFF
>TRBJ2-6|TRBV5-6
CASSLPGGQGSIGANVLTF
>TRBJ2-3|TRBV7-8
CASSLLRVGTQYF
>TRBJ2-2|TRBV7-2
CASSSSSGGAYTGELFF
>TRBJ2-1|TRBV6-5
CASQGGGNEQFF
>TRBJ1-3|TRBV3-1/TRBV3-2
CASSRTQGGGNTIYF
>TRBJ1-2|TRBV6-2/TRBV6-3
CASSMTGPGGYTF
>TRBJ2-7|TRBV5-4
CASSLGRVLNGEQYF
>TRBJ2-1|TRBV9
CASSVDPAGRNEQFF